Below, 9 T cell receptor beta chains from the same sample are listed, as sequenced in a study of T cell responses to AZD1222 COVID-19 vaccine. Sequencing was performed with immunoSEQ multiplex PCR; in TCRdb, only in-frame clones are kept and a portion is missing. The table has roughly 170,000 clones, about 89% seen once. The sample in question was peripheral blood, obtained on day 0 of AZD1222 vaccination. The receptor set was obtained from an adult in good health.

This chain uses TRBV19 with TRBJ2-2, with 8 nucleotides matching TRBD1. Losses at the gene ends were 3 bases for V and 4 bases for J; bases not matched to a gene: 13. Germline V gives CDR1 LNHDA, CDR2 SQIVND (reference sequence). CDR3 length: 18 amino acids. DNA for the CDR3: TGTGCCAGTAGTATCCAGGGGGCGCGGTCGGGAGTCACCGGGGAGCTGTTTTTT. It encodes CASSIQGARSGVTGELFF.

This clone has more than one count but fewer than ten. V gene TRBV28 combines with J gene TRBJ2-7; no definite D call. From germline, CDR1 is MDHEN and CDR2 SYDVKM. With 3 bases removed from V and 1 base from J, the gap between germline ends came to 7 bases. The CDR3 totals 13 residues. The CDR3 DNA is TGTGCCAGCAGTTTTGGTGGATCCTACGAGCAGTACTTC. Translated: CASSFGGSYEQYF.

As DNA, the CDR3 is TGTGCCAGCAGCTTAGAGGGCGGGGTACCCTACGAGCAGTACTTC. Its translation: CASSLEGGVPYEQYF. V is TRBV11-3 and J is TRBJ2-7; tentatively, D is TRBD2 (6 bases). The V and J ends lost 0 bases and 2 bases respectively, with 11 bases between them. The germline V gene encodes CDR1 SGHNT and CDR2 YENEEA. The CDR3 loop spans 15 amino acids.

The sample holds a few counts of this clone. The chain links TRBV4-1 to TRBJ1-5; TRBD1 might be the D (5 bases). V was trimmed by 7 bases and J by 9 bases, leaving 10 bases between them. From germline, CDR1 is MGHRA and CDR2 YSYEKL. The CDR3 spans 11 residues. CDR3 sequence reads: CASTERGPQHF. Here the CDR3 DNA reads TGCGCCAGCACCGAGAGGGGGCCCCAGCATTTT.

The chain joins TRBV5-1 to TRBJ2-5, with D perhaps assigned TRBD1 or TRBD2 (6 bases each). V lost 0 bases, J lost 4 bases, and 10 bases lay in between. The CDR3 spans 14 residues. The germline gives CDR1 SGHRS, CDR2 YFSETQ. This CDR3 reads CASSLGGALETQYF. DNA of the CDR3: TGCGCCAGCAGCTTGGGGGGGGCCCTAGAGACCCAGTACTTC.

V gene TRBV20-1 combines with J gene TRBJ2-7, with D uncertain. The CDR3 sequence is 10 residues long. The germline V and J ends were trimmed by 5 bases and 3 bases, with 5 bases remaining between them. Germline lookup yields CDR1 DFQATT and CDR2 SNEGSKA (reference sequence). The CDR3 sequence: CSAGDYEQYF. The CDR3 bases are TGCAGTGCTGGGGACTACGAGCAGTACTTC.

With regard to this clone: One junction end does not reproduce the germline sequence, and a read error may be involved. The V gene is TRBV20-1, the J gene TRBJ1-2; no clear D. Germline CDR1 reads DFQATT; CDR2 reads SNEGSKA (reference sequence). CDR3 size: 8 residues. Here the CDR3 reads CSARDLLF. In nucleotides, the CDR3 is TGCAGTGCTAGAGATTTACTCTTC.

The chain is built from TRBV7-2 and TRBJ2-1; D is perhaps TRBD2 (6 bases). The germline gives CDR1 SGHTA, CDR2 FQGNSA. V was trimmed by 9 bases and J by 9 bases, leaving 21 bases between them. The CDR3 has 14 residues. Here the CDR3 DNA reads TGTGCCAGTAGACCCAGCGGGCCCCACACTGAGCAGTTCTTC. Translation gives CASRPSGPHTEQFF.

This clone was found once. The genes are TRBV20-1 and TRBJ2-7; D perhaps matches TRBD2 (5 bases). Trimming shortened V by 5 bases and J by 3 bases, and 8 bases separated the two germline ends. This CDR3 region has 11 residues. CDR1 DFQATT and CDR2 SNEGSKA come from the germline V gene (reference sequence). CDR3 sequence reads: CSAGGGYEQYF. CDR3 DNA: TGCAGTGCTGGAGGAGGCTACGAGCAGTACTTC.